The text below deals with one T cell receptor (beta chain). Here immunoSEQ multiplex PCR was the method, and the copy in TCRdb shows in-frame clones only, minus some. This sample has roughly 15,000 clones; approximately 70% occur once, and the top ten carry less than 25%. The sample originates from a study of T cells after somatic rescue of genetic block. Trimming left V 4 bases short and J 4 bases short, with 8 bases between. The CDR3 runs 13 residues. CDR1 is SGHVS and CDR2 is FNYEAQ in the germline V gene. The chain employs TRBV7-6 and TRBJ2-1; D is perhaps TRBD2 (6 bases). The specimen sequenced was peripheral blood mononuclear cells (PBMCs). This TCR was recovered from a boy younger than 18. Here the CDR3 reads CASSSGTYNEQFF. The DNA of the CDR3 is TGTGCCAGCAGCTCCGGGACTTACAATGAGCAGTTCTTC.